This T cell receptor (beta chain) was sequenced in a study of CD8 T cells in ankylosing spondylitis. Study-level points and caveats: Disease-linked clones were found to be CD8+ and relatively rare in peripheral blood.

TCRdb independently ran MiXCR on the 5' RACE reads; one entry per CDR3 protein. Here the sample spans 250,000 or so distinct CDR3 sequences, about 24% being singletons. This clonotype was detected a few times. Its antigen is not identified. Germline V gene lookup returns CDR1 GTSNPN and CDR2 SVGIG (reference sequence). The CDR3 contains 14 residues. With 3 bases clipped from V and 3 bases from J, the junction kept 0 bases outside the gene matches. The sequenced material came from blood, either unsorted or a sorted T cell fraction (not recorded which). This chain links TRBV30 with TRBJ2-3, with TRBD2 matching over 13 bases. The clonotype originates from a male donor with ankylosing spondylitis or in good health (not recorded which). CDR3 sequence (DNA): TGTGCCTGGAGGGGACTAGCGGGGACAGATACGCAGTATTTT. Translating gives CAWRGLAGTDTQYF.